The rows below give T cell receptor beta chains drawn from one sample of a study of blood T cell repertoires in COVID-19. Sequencing used immunoSEQ multiplex PCR; TCRdb keeps in-frame clones, though not all of them. The sample has hundreds of thousands of clones, approximately 84% seen once. Sequenced input: PBMCs or T cells enriched from blood (not recorded which). These TCRs come from a woman aged 25-40 years who had recovered from COVID-19. Both conserved end residues are part of each CDR3. D genes are given only for firm matches. Size values are once, few and many counts, or a class for expanded clones, and some rows have none.

D: TRBD2
size: once
J: TRBJ2-3
V: TRBV11-2
DNA: TGTGCCAGCAGCCCGGTTAGCGGGGGGTCCGGAGATACGCAGTATTTT
CDR3: CASSPVSGGSGDTQYF

D: TRBD2
size: -
J: TRBJ2-3
V: TRBV7-2
DNA: TGTGCCAGCAGCCAATGGACTAGCGGGGGCCCCAGCACAGATACGCAGTATTTT
CDR3: CASSQWTSGGPSTDTQYF

D: -
size: -
J: TRBJ2-7
V: TRBV7-6
DNA: TGTGCCAGCAGCTTAGCGAGTATTGGCGAACCAGGGTTCGAGCAGTACTTC
CDR3: CASSLASIGEPGFEQYF

D: -
size: -
J: TRBJ1-4
V: TRBV5-5
DNA: TGTGCCAGCACCCCTGGGCAGGCTGCAACTAATGAAAAACTGTTTTTT
CDR3: CASTPGQAATNEKLFF

D: TRBD1
size: few
J: TRBJ1-1
V: TRBV30
DNA: TGTGCCTGGACCACGGGACAGGTCTACACTGAAGCTTTCTTT
CDR3: CAWTTGQVYTEAFF

D: TRBD2
size: -
J: TRBJ2-5
V: TRBV5-4
DNA: TGTGCCAGCAGCCCCCGGGGGGGTGGGCAAGAGACCCAGTACTTC
CDR3: CASSPRGGGQETQYF

D: -
size: -
J: TRBJ1-5
V: TRBV23-1
DNA: TGCGCCAGCAGTCAATTCACAGATCAGCCCCAGCATTTT
CDR3: CASSQFTDQPQHF

D: -
size: -
J: TRBJ1-1
V: TRBV4-2
DNA: TGTGCCAGCAGCCAGGCCCTGGACACTGAAGCTTTCTTT
CDR3: CASSQALDTEAFF

D: -
size: -
J: TRBJ1-3
V: TRBV28
DNA: TGTGCCAGCAGTTTAAGGGGGAAATCTGGAAACACCATATATTTT
CDR3: CASSLRGKSGNTIYF

D: -
size: -
J: TRBJ1-1
V: TRBV30
DNA: TGTGCCTGGAGGGGGCTTTGGATGAACACTGAAGCTTTCTTT
CDR3: CAWRGLWMNTEAFF

D: TRBD2
size: -
J: TRBJ2-7
V: TRBV11-2
DNA: TGTGCCAGCAGCTTAGTCCGGGGGGGCCTCGAGCAGTACTTC
CDR3: CASSLVRGGLEQYF

D: -
size: -
J: TRBJ1-2
V: TRBV19
DNA: TGTGCCAGTAGTATCCGGACATCGAACTATGGCTACACCTTC
CDR3: CASSIRTSNYGYTF

D: TRBD2
size: -
J: TRBJ2-2
V: TRBV11-3
DNA: TGTGCCAGCAGCCCCCCCAGCGGGGGGGCCCCCGGGGAGCTGTTTTTT
CDR3: CASSPPSGGAPGELFF

D: -
size: -
J: TRBJ1-3
V: TRBV10-3
DNA: TGTGCCATCAGTGAGGGCAGAAACTCTGGAAACACCATATATTTT
CDR3: CAISEGRNSGNTIYF

D: -
size: -
J: TRBJ2-5
V: TRBV6-1
DNA: TGTGCCAGCAGTGGACCACGCTTCAGGGGCCAAGAGACCCAGTACTTC
CDR3: CASSGPRFRGQETQYF

D: -
size: -
J: TRBJ2-5
V: TRBV7-9
DNA: TGTGCCGTCAAAGAGACCCAGTACTTC
CDR3: CAVKETQYF

D: -
size: once
J: TRBJ2-1
V: TRBV4-3
DNA: TGCGCCAGCAGCCAAGAGAAGAGTGGTCGGGCTAGCTTGGGTGAGCAGTTCTTC
CDR3: CASSQEKSGRASLGEQFF

D: -
size: -
J: TRBJ2-5
V: TRBV5-6
DNA: TGTGCCAGCAGCCCCCGTGAGGGATGGGAGACCCAGTACTTC
CDR3: CASSPREGWETQYF

D: -
size: once
J: TRBJ1-5
V: TRBV6-2/TRBV6-3
DNA: TGTGCCAGCAGTTACTCTACGGCGGCTCGCAATCAGCCCCAGCATTTT
CDR3: CASSYSTAARNQPQHF

D: -
size: -
J: TRBJ2-3
V: TRBV9
DNA: TGTGCCAGCAGCCAATTACAGGGCACAGATACGCAGTATTTT
CDR3: CASSQLQGTDTQYF

D: TRBD1
size: -
J: TRBJ2-7
V: TRBV6-2/TRBV6-3
DNA: TGTGCCAGCAGTCCGATCTCCGGGACAGGGTCGGTCGAGCAGTACTTC
CDR3: CASSPISGTGSVEQYF

D: -
size: once
J: TRBJ2-1
V: TRBV4-1
DNA: TGCGCCAGCAGCCAGCCTTCGGGTTTGGGGCGGAGCTCCTACAATGAGCAGTTCTTC
CDR3: CASSQPSGLGRSSYNEQFF

D: -
size: -
J: TRBJ1-4
V: TRBV5-1
DNA: TGCGCCAGCAGCCCGGGGAGGGGACGTTCTGAAAAACTGTTTTTT
CDR3: CASSPGRGRSEKLFF

D: -
size: -
J: TRBJ2-5
V: TRBV3-1/TRBV3-2
DNA: TGTGCCAGCAGCCAAGACAGGGGGACCCAGTACTTC
CDR3: CASSQDRGTQYF

D: TRBD1
size: -
J: TRBJ2-3
V: TRBV10-1
DNA: TGCGCCAGCAGTGAGTCCCCCGGGACAGGGGCGCGCACAGATACGCAGTATTTT
CDR3: CASSESPGTGARTDTQYF

D: -
size: -
J: TRBJ2-3
V: TRBV5-4
DNA: TGTGCCAGCAGCTTCTATATAGCTGGAGATACGCAGTATTTT
CDR3: CASSFYIAGDTQYF

D: TRBD2
size: -
J: TRBJ2-3
V: TRBV10-3
DNA: TGTGCCATCAGTGTGGCTAGCGGGGACACAGATACGCAGTATTTT
CDR3: CAISVASGDTDTQYF

D: TRBD2
size: -
J: TRBJ2-1
V: TRBV28
DNA: TGTGCCAGCAGTTTCGGCTGGAGCGGGGGGTTCCACAATGAGCAGTTCTTC
CDR3: CASSFGWSGGFHNEQFF

D: -
size: -
J: TRBJ2-7
V: TRBV5-8
DNA: TGTGCCAGCGAGACAGGAGTATTCGCCTACGAGCAGTACTTC
CDR3: CASETGVFAYEQYF

D: -
size: -
J: TRBJ2-7
V: TRBV4-1
DNA: TGCGCCAGCAGCCAAGATCAAAACAGCACCTACGAGCAGTACTTC
CDR3: CASSQDQNSTYEQYF

D: TRBD2
size: -
J: TRBJ2-2
V: TRBV19
DNA: TGTGCCAGTAGAGCCGGGACTAGCGGATCCGCGAACACCGGGGAGCTGTTTTTT
CDR3: CASRAGTSGSANTGELFF

D: -
size: -
J: TRBJ1-3
V: TRBV18
DNA: TGTGCCAGCTCAAACGGGGGAGTTCTGAACACCATATATTTT
CDR3: CASSNGGVLNTIYF

D: -
size: -
J: TRBJ1-2
V: TRBV10-3
DNA: TGTGCCATCCATTCCTTCAACGAACCGGACAGTCTTCTCCCGCCGGGGAACTATGGCTACACCTTC
CDR3: CAIHSFNEPDSLLPPGNYGYTF

D: -
size: -
J: TRBJ1-1
V: TRBV29-1
DNA: TGCAGCGTTGAAAAGGCGGCGAACACTGAAGCTTTCTTT
CDR3: CSVEKAANTEAFF

D: -
size: -
J: TRBJ1-1
V: TRBV7-2
DNA: TGTGCCAGCTCCCCCGTGAGAGCCCTCGAAGCTTTCTTT
CDR3: CASSPVRALEAFF

D: TRBD1
size: -
J: TRBJ2-1
V: TRBV11-3
DNA: TGTGCCAGCAGCCCGACAGGGGTCGGGGATGAGCAGTTCTTC
CDR3: CASSPTGVGDEQFF

D: -
size: -
J: TRBJ2-7
V: TRBV5-5
DNA: TGTGCCAGCAGCCAGACAGTTAGCCAGACGAGTATCTACGAGCAGTACTTC
CDR3: CASSQTVSQTSIYEQYF

D: -
size: -
J: TRBJ1-5
V: TRBV6-1
DNA: TGTGCCAGCAGTGAGGGACTAGCAGCCTATAGCAATCAGCCCCAGCATTTT
CDR3: CASSEGLAAYSNQPQHF

D: -
size: -
J: TRBJ1-5
V: TRBV2
DNA: TGTGCCAGCATGGGGGGGGAGGGCAATCAGCCCCAGCATTTT
CDR3: CASMGGEGNQPQHF

D: -
size: -
J: TRBJ1-4
V: TRBV28
DNA: TGTGCCAGCTCGTTTTCTAATGAAAAACTGTTTTTT
CDR3: CASSFSNEKLFF

D: TRBD1
size: -
J: TRBJ1-2
V: TRBV28
DNA: TGTGCCAGCAGTCGCCCCGGGACAGGGGGCGTGGGTGGCTACACCTTC
CDR3: CASSRPGTGGVGGYTF

D: TRBD1
size: -
J: TRBJ1-5
V: TRBV10-3
DNA: TGTGCCATCAGTGAGACAGGGGGTGGCAATCAGCCCCAGCATTTT
CDR3: CAISETGGGNQPQHF

D: TRBD1
size: -
J: TRBJ1-1
V: TRBV7-9
DNA: TGTGCCAGCAGCTTAGCGGGACAGGGGAACACTGAAGCTTTCTTT
CDR3: CASSLAGQGNTEAFF

D: -
size: -
J: TRBJ2-5
V: TRBV3-1/TRBV3-2
DNA: TGTGCCAGCAGCCAGTTAACAGCTCAAGAGACCCAGTACTTC
CDR3: CASSQLTAQETQYF

D: TRBD2
size: -
J: TRBJ2-1
V: TRBV10-3
DNA: TGTGCCATCAGTCCGACTAGCGATGAGCAGTTCTTC
CDR3: CAISPTSDEQFF

D: TRBD1
size: -
J: TRBJ2-7
V: TRBV5-4
DNA: TGTGCCAGCAGCTTGGAAGCAGGGGGTTCCTACGAGCAGTACTTC
CDR3: CASSLEAGGSYEQYF

D: -
size: -
J: TRBJ2-5
V: TRBV10-2
DNA: TGCGCCAGCAGTGGGCCGGGCGGGGAGACCCAGTACTTC
CDR3: CASSGPGGETQYF

D: TRBD1
size: -
J: TRBJ1-2
V: TRBV5-5
DNA: TGTGCCAGCAGCCGGACAGGGCAGAACTATGGCTACACCTTC
CDR3: CASSRTGQNYGYTF

D: TRBD1
size: -
J: TRBJ2-3
V: TRBV5-1
DNA: TGCGCCAGCAGCCCCGGGACAGGGAAGTATTTT
CDR3: CASSPGTGKYF

D: -
size: -
J: TRBJ2-2
V: TRBV4-3
DNA: TGCGCCAGCAGCCGATCTACTGACACCGGGGAGCTGTTTTTT
CDR3: CASSRSTDTGELFF

D: TRBD2
size: -
J: TRBJ2-7
V: TRBV29-1
DNA: TGCAGCGTTGATCTTGGCCTAGCGGAGGACGAGCAGTACTTC
CDR3: CSVDLGLAEDEQYF

D: -
size: -
J: TRBJ1-1
V: TRBV7-9
DNA: TGTGCCAGCAGCTTCCACAGGGTTGGGAACACTGAAGCTTTCTTT
CDR3: CASSFHRVGNTEAFF

D: -
size: -
J: TRBJ2-3
V: TRBV25-1
DNA: TGTGCCAGCAGTGATCAGGGGACAGATACGCAGTATTTT
CDR3: CASSDQGTDTQYF

D: TRBD1
size: -
J: TRBJ1-1
V: TRBV10-3
DNA: TGTGCCATCAGTATTTCACAGGGGGCGACGGAAGCTTTCTTT
CDR3: CAISISQGATEAFF